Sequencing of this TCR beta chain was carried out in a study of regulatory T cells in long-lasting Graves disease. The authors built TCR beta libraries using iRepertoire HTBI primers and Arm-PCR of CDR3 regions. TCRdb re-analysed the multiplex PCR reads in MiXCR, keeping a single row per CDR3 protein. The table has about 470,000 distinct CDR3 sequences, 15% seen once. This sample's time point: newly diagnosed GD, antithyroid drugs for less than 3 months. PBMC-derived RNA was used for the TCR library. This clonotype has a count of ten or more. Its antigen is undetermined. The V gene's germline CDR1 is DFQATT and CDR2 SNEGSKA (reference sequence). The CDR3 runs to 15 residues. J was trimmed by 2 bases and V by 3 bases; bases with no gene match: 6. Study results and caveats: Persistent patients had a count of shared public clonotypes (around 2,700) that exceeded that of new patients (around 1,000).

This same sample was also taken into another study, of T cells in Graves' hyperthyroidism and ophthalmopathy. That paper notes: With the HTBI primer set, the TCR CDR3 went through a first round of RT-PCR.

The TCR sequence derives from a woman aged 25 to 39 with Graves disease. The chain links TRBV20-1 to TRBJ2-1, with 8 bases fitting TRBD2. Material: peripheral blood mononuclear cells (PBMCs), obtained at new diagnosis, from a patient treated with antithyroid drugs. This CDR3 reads CSAREREIPYNEQFF. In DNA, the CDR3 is TGCAGTGCTAGGGAGCGGGAGATCCCCTACAATGAGCAGTTCTTC.